The text below deals with one TCR beta chain. Produced via immunoSEQ multiplex PCR; TCRdb's table is partial and in-frame only. The table includes some 150,000 clones, more than 80% detected once. This sample is part of a study of blood T cell repertoires in COVID-19. Across the whole study: Sources were T cells, B-cell-depleted T cells, or PBMCs; the material itself was cDNA or gDNA.

The length of the CDR3 is 16 residues. From germline, CDR1 is SGHRS and CDR2 YFSETQ. The V and J ends lost 4 bases and 0 bases, in that order; junction bases with no gene match: 5. The sample taken for sequencing was peripheral blood. The rearrangement joins TRBV5-1 to TRBJ2-2; 8 bases match TRBD1. The source of this sequence is a woman of 80 years or more with acute or convalescent COVID-19. The CDR3 protein is CASSPGQGSNTGELFF. The CDR3, as DNA: TGCGCCAGCAGCCCAGGACAGGGTTCGAACACCGGGGAGCTGTTTTTT.